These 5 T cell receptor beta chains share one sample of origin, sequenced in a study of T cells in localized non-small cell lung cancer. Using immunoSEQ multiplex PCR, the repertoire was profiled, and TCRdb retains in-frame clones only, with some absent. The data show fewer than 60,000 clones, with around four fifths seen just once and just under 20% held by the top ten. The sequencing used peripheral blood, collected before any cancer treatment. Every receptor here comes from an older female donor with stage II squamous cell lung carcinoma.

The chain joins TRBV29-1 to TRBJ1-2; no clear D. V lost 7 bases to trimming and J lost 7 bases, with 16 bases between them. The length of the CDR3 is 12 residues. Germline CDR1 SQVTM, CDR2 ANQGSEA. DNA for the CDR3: TGCAGCGCTCTACGAAATCAGTTTGGCTACACCTTC. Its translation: CSALRNQFGYTF.

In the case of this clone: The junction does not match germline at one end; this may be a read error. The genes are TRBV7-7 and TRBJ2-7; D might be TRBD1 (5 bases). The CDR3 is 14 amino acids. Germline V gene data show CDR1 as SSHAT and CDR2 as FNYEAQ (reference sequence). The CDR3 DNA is TGTGCCAGCAGCTTAATGGCAGGGTCATACGGGCAGTACTTC. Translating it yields CASSLMAGSYGQYF. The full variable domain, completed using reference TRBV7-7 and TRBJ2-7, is GAGVSQSPRYKVTKRGQDVTLRCDPISSHATLYWYQQALGQGPEFLTYFNYEAQPDKSGLPSDRFSAERPEGSISTLTIQRTEQRDSAMYRCASSLMAGSYGQYFGPGTRLTVT.

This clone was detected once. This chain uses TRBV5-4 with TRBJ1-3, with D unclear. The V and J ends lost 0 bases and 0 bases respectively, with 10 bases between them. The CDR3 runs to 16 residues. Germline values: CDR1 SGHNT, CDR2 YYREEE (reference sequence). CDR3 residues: CASSLAGRASGNTIYF. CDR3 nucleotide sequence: TGTGCCAGCAGCTTGGCGGGCAGAGCCTCTGGAAACACCATATATTTT.

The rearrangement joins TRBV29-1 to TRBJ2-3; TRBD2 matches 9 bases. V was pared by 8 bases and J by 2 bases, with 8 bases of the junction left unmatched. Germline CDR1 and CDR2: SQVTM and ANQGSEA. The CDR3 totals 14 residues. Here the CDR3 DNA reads TGCAGCTTAGCGGGGGCCTTTTCCACAGATACGCAGTATTTT. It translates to CSLAGAFSTDTQYF.

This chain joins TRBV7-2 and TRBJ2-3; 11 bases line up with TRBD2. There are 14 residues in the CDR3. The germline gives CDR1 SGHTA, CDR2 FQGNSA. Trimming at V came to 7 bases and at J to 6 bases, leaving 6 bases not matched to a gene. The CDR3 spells CASTLAGGTDTQYF. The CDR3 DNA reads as TGTGCCAGCACCCTAGCGGGGGGTACCGATACGCAGTATTTT.